One and the same sample provided the 30 T cell receptor beta chains below, sequenced in a study of OX40 agonist ivuxolimab in advanced cancers. The repertoire was sequenced with immunoSEQ multiplex PCR; TCRdb's copy has only in-frame clones and lacks some. The sample has 20,000 to 25,000 clones; approximately 80% are singletons. This material consisted of CD4+ or CD8+ T cells sorted from blood, taken in a trial of the OX40 agonist ivuxolimab. The receptors were sampled from an adult with an advanced solid tumor such as melanoma, head and neck, liver or kidney cancer.

The genes are TRBV29-1 and TRBJ2-7; the D is unclear. CDR3 length: 13 amino acids. CDR1 is SQVTM and CDR2 is ANQGSEA in the germline V gene. Between the trimmed V and J ends, which lost 1 base and 6 bases, there was a span of 13 bases. Here the CDR3 reads CSVEGGYYSEQYF. The CDR3 bases are TGCAGCGTTGAAGGGGGATACTACTCCGAGCAGTACTTC.

Concerning this clone itself: Relative to the germline gene, one junction end is altered; a read error may explain this. V and J are TRBV11-2 and TRBJ2-2; D perhaps matches TRBD2 (6 bases). Per germline, CDR1 SGHAT and CDR2 FQNNGV. The CDR3 extends over 15 amino acids. This chain's CDR3 is CASRLNGGSHRGAVF. CDR3 sequence (DNA): TGTGCCAGCAGATTAAACGGGGGATCACACCGGGGAGCTGTTTTT.

This rearrangement joins TRBV28 to TRBJ2-7, with 11 bases fitting TRBD2. The CDR3 totals 15 residues. V lost 4 bases, J lost 3 bases, and 5 bases stayed unmatched. Per germline, CDR1 MDHEN and CDR2 SYDVKM. The CDR3, as DNA: TGTGCCAGCAGTTCACTAGCGGGAGTTTTCTACGAGCAGTACTTC. This sequence encodes CASSSLAGVFYEQYF. The entire variable domain, with the rest obtained from reference TRBV28 and TRBJ2-7, is as follows: DVKVTQSSRYLVKRTGEKVFLECVQDMDHENMFWYRQDPGLGLRLIYFSYDVKMKEKGDIPEGYSVSREKKERFSLILESASTNQTSMYLCASSSLAGVFYEQYFGPGTRLTVT.

CDR3 in amino acids: CASSDPGVEEQYF. The CDR3, as DNA: TGCGCCAGCAGTGACCCAGGGGTAGAAGAGCAGTACTTC. V gene TRBV10-1 combines with J gene TRBJ2-7, with D maybe TRBD1 (6 bases). Germline CDR1 reads WNHNN; CDR2 reads SYGVQD (reference sequence). Deletions cut 3 bases from V and 7 bases from J, with 13 bases between. This CDR3 comprises 13 residues.

This sequence joins TRBV27 and TRBJ2-7; D unclear. The CDR3 is 13 residues long. Germline-derived CDR1 and CDR2 are MNHEY and SMNVEV (reference sequence). Trimming cost V 0 bases and J 3 bases, with 6 bases left between them. CDR3 loop: CASSLSNGYEQYF. The CDR3 nucleotides are TGTGCCAGCAGTTTATCTAACGGCTACGAGCAGTACTTC.

This clone was observed a single time. The rearrangement joins TRBV5-6 to TRBJ2-2; D is undetermined. Germline-derived CDR1 and CDR2 are SGHDT and YYEEEE. The length of the CDR3 is 16 residues. Between the trimmed V and J ends, which lost 6 bases and 1 base, there was a span of 16 bases. The CDR3 coding sequence is TGTGCCAGCACCCCAAGGATTCTAGAGAACACCGGGGAGCTGTTTTTT. It is translated as CASTPRILENTGELFF.

The chain recombines TRBV30 with TRBJ2-1; D tentatively reads TRBD1 or TRBD2 (7 bases each). Germline CDR1 and CDR2: GTSNPN and SVGIG (reference sequence). V was clipped by 4 bases and J by 5 bases, with 18 bases between them. The CDR3 loop spans 15 amino acids. CDR3 nucleotides: TGTGCCTGGACGGTTCCCAGGGGGGGCCACAATGAGCAGTTCTTC. It encodes CAWTVPRGGHNEQFF.

The chain links TRBV7-3 to TRBJ2-2; 9 bases match TRBD2. V dropped 4 bases and J dropped 4; count of bases not matched to a gene: 13. The CDR3 sequence is 18 residues long. Germline values: CDR1 SGHTA, CDR2 FQGTGA. The chain's CDR3 is CASSYPTSGGPGTGELFF. The CDR3 DNA reads as TGTGCCAGCAGCTACCCGACTAGCGGTGGCCCCGGCACCGGGGAGCTGTTTTTT. The variable domain in full, completed from reference TRBV7-3 and TRBJ2-2, reads GAGVSQTPSNKVTEKGKYVELRCDPISGHTALYWYRQSLGQGPEFLIYFQGTGAADDSGLPNDRFFAVRPEGSVSTLKIQRTERGDSAVYLCASSYPTSGGPGTGELFFGEGSRLTVL.

The chain has TRBV7-6 and TRBJ2-7, with 9 bases lining up with TRBD2. The V gene's germline CDR1 is SGHVS and CDR2 FNYEAQ. J lost 4 bases, V lost 1 base, and 2 bases had no gene match. There are 14 residues in the CDR3. This CDR3 is CASSLEAGGYEQYF. As DNA, the CDR3 is TGTGCCAGCAGCTTAGAAGCGGGGGGTTACGAGCAGTACTTC.

This clone has a single count. J is TRBJ2-3 and V is TRBV28; maybe TRBD2 (6 bases). CDR1 is MDHEN and CDR2 is SYDVKM in the germline V gene. This CDR3 spans 15 amino acids. Trimming removed 6 bases at V and 2 bases at J, with 15 bases between. CDR3 DNA: TGTGCCAGCAGAGGCGAGGGACTCCTCACAGATACGCAGTATTTT. Translated: CASRGEGLLTDTQYF.

The V call is TRBV19, the J call TRBJ1-1, with D tentatively TRBD1 (5 bases). This CDR3 has 21 residues. V lost 1 base and J 2 bases, leaving 29 bases between the germline ends. The germline V gene encodes CDR1 LNHDA and CDR2 SQIVND (reference sequence). CDR3 bases: TGTGCCAGTAGTATAGTTTCCGCCGAGTATTGGGGCTCTACAGGTAACACTGAAGCTTTCTTT. Protein sequence: CASSIVSAEYWGSTGNTEAFF.

This chain uses TRBV15 with TRBJ1-2, with D possibly TRBD1 on 5 matching bases. This CDR3 region has 15 residues. The V and J ends lost 5 bases and 2 bases respectively, with 15 bases between them. CDR1 is LNHNV, CDR2 YYDKDF, per germline (reference sequence). The CDR3 reads CATSRSDGGNYGYTF. The CDR3 nucleotides read TGTGCCACCAGCCGTAGCGATGGGGGGAACTATGGCTACACCTTC.

The chain recombines TRBV16 with TRBJ2-1, with D maybe TRBD2 (5 bases). The V end lost 6 bases, the J end lost 9 bases, and 15 bases lay between the germline ends. This CDR3 is built from 13 residues. The V gene's germline CDR1 is KGHSY and CDR2 FQNENV. The DNA for the CDR3 is TGTGCCAGCAGTCCTAGCCGATCTAGTGAGCAGTTCTTC. This codes for CASSPSRSSEQFF.

This chain links TRBV7-9 with TRBJ1-1, with D tentatively TRBD1 (5 bases). This CDR3 region has 14 residues. Trimming cost V 2 bases and J 6 bases, with 13 bases left between them. Germline CDR1 is SEHNR and CDR2 is FQNEAQ (reference sequence). In DNA, the CDR3 is TGTGCCAGCAGCTTAATCCAGGGAGGAGCTGAAGCTTTCTTT. This codes for CASSLIQGGAEAFF.

The chain joins TRBV13 to TRBJ2-1; maybe TRBD1 (6 bases). The CDR3 loop spans 14 amino acids. Trimming left V 4 bases short and J 6 bases short, with 13 bases between. Germline V gene lookup returns CDR1 PRHDT and CDR2 FYEKMQ (reference sequence). Here the CDR3 reads CASSSRTAINEQFF. CDR3 bases: TGTGCCAGCAGCTCCCGGACAGCCATCAATGAGCAGTTCTTC. Based on the CDR3 plus reference TRBV13 and TRBJ2-1, the full variable domain is AAGVIQSPRHLIKEKRETATLKCYPIPRHDTVYWYQQGPGQDPQFLISFYEKMQSDKGSIPDRFSAQQFSDYHSELNMSSLELGDSALYFCASSSRTAINEQFFGPGTRLTVL.

The chain is built from TRBV13 and TRBJ2-3; the D gene is possibly TRBD2 (6 bases). Germline CDR1 is PRHDT and CDR2 is FYEKMQ (reference sequence). This CDR3 is built from 15 residues. V shed 3 bases and J shed 3 bases, with 13 bases lying between them. The CDR3 reads CASSLVRDETDTQYF. The CDR3 DNA follows: TGTGCCAGCAGCTTGGTGCGGGATGAGACAGATACGCAGTATTTT.

Sample share makes this clone medium-sized. V is TRBV2 and J is TRBJ2-7; tentative D call: TRBD1 (6 bases). Trimming removed 6 bases from V and 6 bases from J, with 15 bases in between. The germline V gene encodes CDR1 SNHLY and CDR2 FYNNEI. The CDR3 runs 13 residues. The CDR3 DNA reads as TGTGCCAGCAGAGGGGAACTCAGGGGCGAGCAGTACTTC. It yields the protein CASRGELRGEQYF.

V usage is TRBV6-6 and J usage is TRBJ2-5; 9 positions agree with TRBD1. Trimming took 6 bases from V and 0 from J; bases not matched to a gene: 5. The CDR3 spans 15 residues. Germline lookup yields CDR1 MNHNY and CDR2 SVGAGI (reference sequence). The CDR3 nucleotides are TGTGCCAGCAGGCCGACAGGGGGGTACCAAGAGACCCAGTACTTC. This codes for CASRPTGGYQETQYF.

The V call is TRBV6-5, the J call TRBJ2-7; the match to TRBD1 covers 7 bases. Germline V gene data show CDR1 as MNHEY and CDR2 as SVGAGI. Germline trimming cut 6 bases from V and 2 bases from J; bases unmatched to any gene: 4. This CDR3 contains 13 residues. CDR3 loop: CASSQGQTYEQYF. CDR3 coding DNA: TGTGCCAGCAGCCAGGGACAGACCTACGAGCAGTACTTC.

The rearrangement joins TRBV14 to TRBJ2-7; D is uncertain. Trimming took off 1 base at V and 2 bases at J, with 6 bases between the two ends. The CDR3 is made up of 13 amino acids. Germline lookup yields CDR1 SGHDN and CDR2 FVKESK. CDR3 sequence: CASSQGLAYEQYF. The CDR3, as DNA: TGTGCCAGCAGCCAAGGTCTAGCCTACGAGCAGTACTTC.

V gene TRBV11-2 combines with J gene TRBJ1-3; the D gene is possibly TRBD1 (5 bases). The CDR3 has 17 amino acids. CDR1 and CDR2 (germline): SGHAT, FQNNGV. Trimming took 1 base from V and 0 from J, leaving 13 bases between them. CDR3 nucleotide sequence: TGTGCCAGCAGCTTAGTCCCGGGACCCCGCTCTGGAAACACCATATATTTT. This gives the protein CASSLVPGPRSGNTIYF. The whole variable domain, remainder taken from reference TRBV11-2 and TRBJ1-3, is EAGVAQSPRYKIIEKRQSVAFWCNPISGHATLYWYQQILGQGPKLLIQFQNNGVVDDSQLPKDRFSAERLKGVDSTLKIQPAKLEDSAVYLCASSLVPGPRSGNTIYFGEGSWLTVV.

The chain links TRBV4-2 to TRBJ1-1; D gene unclear. The V end was cut by 0 bases, the J end by 6 bases, with 5 bases between. The CDR3 covers 12 residues. CDR1 and CDR2 (germline): LGHNA, YNFKEQ. CDR3: CASSQEGSEAFF. CDR3 bases: TGTGCCAGCAGCCAAGAAGGTTCTGAAGCTTTCTTT.

DNA of the CDR3: TGTGCCAGCAGTGACAGGGTCTACAATGAGCAGTTCTTC. It translates to CASSDRVYNEQFF. V and J are TRBV2 and TRBJ2-1; tentative D call: TRBD1 (5 bases). The germline V and J ends were trimmed by 3 bases and 3 bases, with 6 bases remaining between them. CDR3 length equals 13 residues. CDR1 is SNHLY, CDR2 FYNNEI, per germline.

The chain carries TRBV27 and TRBJ2-2, with TRBD1 matching over 7 bases. The V and J ends lost 5 bases and 3 bases, in that order; junction bases with no gene match: 15. Looked up from germline, CDR1 is MNHEY and CDR2 is SMNVEV (reference sequence). CDR3 size: 18 residues. The CDR3 is CASSPGWTGTDYTGELFF. The CDR3 DNA reads as TGTGCCAGCAGTCCCGGGTGGACCGGGACAGATTACACCGGGGAGCTGTTTTTT.

The DNA of the CDR3 is TGTGCCAGCAGCTTGTTCGGGACAGGGGTGGAAGAGCAGTACTTC. Translation: CASSLFGTGVEEQYF. The chain combines TRBV13 with TRBJ2-7; 10 nucleotides agree with TRBD1. The CDR3 is made up of 15 amino acids. J lost 7 bases, V lost 3 bases, and 9 bases had no gene match. Germline CDR1 reads PRHDT; CDR2 reads FYEKMQ (reference sequence). The whole variable domain, filled in from reference TRBV13 and TRBJ2-7, reads AAGVIQSPRHLIKEKRETATLKCYPIPRHDTVYWYQQGPGQDPQFLISFYEKMQSDKGSIPDRFSAQQFSDYHSELNMSSLELGDSALYFCASSLFGTGVEEQYFGPGTRLTVT.

The V and J genes are TRBV5-1 and TRBJ1-5; D not resolved. The V end was cut by 2 bases, the J end by 4 bases, with 7 bases between. The CDR3 totals 13 residues. Germline V gene data show CDR1 as SGHRS and CDR2 as YFSETQ. CDR3: CASSLRPNQPQHF. The CDR3, as DNA: TGCGCCAGCAGCTTAAGGCCAAATCAGCCCCAGCATTTT.

This clone showed up just once. The rearrangement links TRBV28 to TRBJ1-5, with TRBD1 as a possible D gene (5 bases). Germline V gene sequence: CDR1 MDHEN, CDR2 SYDVKM. V lost 7 bases, J lost 5 bases, and 15 bases lay in between. This CDR3 has 14 amino acids. This CDR3 reads CASNQRGIYQPQHF. Written as DNA, the CDR3 is TGTGCCAGCAATCAGAGGGGAATTTATCAGCCCCAGCATTTT. Full variable domain (remainder filled in from reference TRBV28 and TRBJ1-5): DVKVTQSSRYLVKRTGEKVFLECVQDMDHENMFWYRQDPGLGLRLIYFSYDVKMKEKGDIPEGYSVSREKKERFSLILESASTNQTSMYLCASNQRGIYQPQHFGDGTRLSIL.

V usage is TRBV27 and J usage is TRBJ2-7, with TRBD1 matching 7 bases. The CDR3 covers 13 residues. CDR1 and CDR2 from the germline V gene are MNHEY and SMNVEV (reference sequence). After removal of 6 bases from V and 6 bases from J, the junction contained 8 bases not matched to a gene. The CDR3 DNA is TGTGCCAGCAGCACAGGGGACCAAGGCGAGCAGTACTTC. As protein: CASSTGDQGEQYF.

The chain couples TRBV4-1 to TRBJ2-1; D is unresolved. The V gene's germline CDR1 is MGHRA and CDR2 YSYEKL. CDR3 length: 14 amino acids. Trimming cost V 1 base and J 6 bases, with 10 bases left between them. CDR3 protein: CASSQGEVSNEQFF. DNA for the CDR3: TGCGCCAGCAGCCAAGGGGAAGTTTCCAATGAGCAGTTCTTC.

V is TRBV19 and J is TRBJ1-5; possibly TRBD1 for D (6 bases). V lost 4 bases and J lost 7, with 8 bases in between. This CDR3 spans 12 amino acids. In germline, CDR1 is LNHDA, CDR2 SQIVND (reference sequence). CDR3 loop: CASSTGVQPQHF. CDR3 coding DNA: TGTGCCAGTAGTACAGGGGTGCAGCCCCAGCATTTT.